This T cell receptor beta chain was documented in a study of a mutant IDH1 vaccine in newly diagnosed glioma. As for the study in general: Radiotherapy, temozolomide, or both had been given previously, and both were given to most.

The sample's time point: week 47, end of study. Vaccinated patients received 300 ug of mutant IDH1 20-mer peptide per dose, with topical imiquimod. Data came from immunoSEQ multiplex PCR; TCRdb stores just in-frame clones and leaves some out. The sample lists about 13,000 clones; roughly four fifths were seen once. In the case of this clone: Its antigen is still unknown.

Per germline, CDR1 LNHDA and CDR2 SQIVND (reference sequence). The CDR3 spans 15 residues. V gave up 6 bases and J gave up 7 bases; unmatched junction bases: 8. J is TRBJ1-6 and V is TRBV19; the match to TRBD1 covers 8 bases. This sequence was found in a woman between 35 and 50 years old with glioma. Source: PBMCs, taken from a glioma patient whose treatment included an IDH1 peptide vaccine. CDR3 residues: CASSEGQALNSPLHF. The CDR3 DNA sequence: TGTGCCAGTAGCGAGGGACAGGCCCTAAATTCACCCCTCCACTTT.